This TCR beta chain was captured in a study of a mutant IDH1 vaccine in newly diagnosed glioma. This clone appeared once. Its matching antigen is unknown. Time point meaning: week 11, during vaccination. Alongside topical imiquimod, each dose of vaccine comprised 300 ug of mutant IDH1 20-mer peptide. TCRdb's table, derived via immunoSEQ multiplex PCR, lists solely in-frame clones and lacks some. The sample yields roughly 70,000 clones, 84% seen once. The junction had 7 bases not matched to a gene; V was cut back by 4 bases and J by 3 bases. Looked up from germline, CDR1 is SGHDT and CDR2 is YYEEEE. The CDR3 loop spans 17 amino acids.

This TCR derives from a woman in her forties or fifties with glioma. The chain recombines TRBV5-6 with TRBJ2-1; 13 bases map to TRBD2. Specimen: PBMCs, collected from a glioma patient whose treatment included an IDH1 peptide vaccine. This CDR3 is CASSGTSGGDFYNEQFF. For the CDR3, the DNA is TGTGCCAGCAGCGGTACTAGCGGGGGGGATTTCTACAATGAGCAGTTCTTC.